This T cell receptor (beta chain) was found in a study of shared T cell receptors in the human thymus. Data came from immunoSEQ multiplex PCR; TCRdb stores just in-frame clones and leaves some out. The data show hundreds of thousands of clones, approximately 90% seen once. The CDR3 runs 15 residues. Germline V lookup: CDR1 MNHNS, CDR2 SASEGT. Trimming pared 6 bases from V and 0 bases from J, leaving 14 bases between. This sample was shared with a second study, whose subject was human thymus T cells. That work adds: It looked as if thymic and blood repertoires used V and J genes in a biased way. Related research found strongly overlapping thymic repertoires in unrelated individuals.

Sequencing was performed on thymocytes. The rearrangement links TRBV6-1 to TRBJ1-1, with D perhaps TRBD1 (6 bases). The origin of this receptor is a boy under two years old with a congenital heart defect. CDR3 loop: CASRTGQRLNTEAFF. CDR3 bases: TGTGCCAGCAGGACCGGACAGCGCCTGAACACTGAAGCTTTCTTT.